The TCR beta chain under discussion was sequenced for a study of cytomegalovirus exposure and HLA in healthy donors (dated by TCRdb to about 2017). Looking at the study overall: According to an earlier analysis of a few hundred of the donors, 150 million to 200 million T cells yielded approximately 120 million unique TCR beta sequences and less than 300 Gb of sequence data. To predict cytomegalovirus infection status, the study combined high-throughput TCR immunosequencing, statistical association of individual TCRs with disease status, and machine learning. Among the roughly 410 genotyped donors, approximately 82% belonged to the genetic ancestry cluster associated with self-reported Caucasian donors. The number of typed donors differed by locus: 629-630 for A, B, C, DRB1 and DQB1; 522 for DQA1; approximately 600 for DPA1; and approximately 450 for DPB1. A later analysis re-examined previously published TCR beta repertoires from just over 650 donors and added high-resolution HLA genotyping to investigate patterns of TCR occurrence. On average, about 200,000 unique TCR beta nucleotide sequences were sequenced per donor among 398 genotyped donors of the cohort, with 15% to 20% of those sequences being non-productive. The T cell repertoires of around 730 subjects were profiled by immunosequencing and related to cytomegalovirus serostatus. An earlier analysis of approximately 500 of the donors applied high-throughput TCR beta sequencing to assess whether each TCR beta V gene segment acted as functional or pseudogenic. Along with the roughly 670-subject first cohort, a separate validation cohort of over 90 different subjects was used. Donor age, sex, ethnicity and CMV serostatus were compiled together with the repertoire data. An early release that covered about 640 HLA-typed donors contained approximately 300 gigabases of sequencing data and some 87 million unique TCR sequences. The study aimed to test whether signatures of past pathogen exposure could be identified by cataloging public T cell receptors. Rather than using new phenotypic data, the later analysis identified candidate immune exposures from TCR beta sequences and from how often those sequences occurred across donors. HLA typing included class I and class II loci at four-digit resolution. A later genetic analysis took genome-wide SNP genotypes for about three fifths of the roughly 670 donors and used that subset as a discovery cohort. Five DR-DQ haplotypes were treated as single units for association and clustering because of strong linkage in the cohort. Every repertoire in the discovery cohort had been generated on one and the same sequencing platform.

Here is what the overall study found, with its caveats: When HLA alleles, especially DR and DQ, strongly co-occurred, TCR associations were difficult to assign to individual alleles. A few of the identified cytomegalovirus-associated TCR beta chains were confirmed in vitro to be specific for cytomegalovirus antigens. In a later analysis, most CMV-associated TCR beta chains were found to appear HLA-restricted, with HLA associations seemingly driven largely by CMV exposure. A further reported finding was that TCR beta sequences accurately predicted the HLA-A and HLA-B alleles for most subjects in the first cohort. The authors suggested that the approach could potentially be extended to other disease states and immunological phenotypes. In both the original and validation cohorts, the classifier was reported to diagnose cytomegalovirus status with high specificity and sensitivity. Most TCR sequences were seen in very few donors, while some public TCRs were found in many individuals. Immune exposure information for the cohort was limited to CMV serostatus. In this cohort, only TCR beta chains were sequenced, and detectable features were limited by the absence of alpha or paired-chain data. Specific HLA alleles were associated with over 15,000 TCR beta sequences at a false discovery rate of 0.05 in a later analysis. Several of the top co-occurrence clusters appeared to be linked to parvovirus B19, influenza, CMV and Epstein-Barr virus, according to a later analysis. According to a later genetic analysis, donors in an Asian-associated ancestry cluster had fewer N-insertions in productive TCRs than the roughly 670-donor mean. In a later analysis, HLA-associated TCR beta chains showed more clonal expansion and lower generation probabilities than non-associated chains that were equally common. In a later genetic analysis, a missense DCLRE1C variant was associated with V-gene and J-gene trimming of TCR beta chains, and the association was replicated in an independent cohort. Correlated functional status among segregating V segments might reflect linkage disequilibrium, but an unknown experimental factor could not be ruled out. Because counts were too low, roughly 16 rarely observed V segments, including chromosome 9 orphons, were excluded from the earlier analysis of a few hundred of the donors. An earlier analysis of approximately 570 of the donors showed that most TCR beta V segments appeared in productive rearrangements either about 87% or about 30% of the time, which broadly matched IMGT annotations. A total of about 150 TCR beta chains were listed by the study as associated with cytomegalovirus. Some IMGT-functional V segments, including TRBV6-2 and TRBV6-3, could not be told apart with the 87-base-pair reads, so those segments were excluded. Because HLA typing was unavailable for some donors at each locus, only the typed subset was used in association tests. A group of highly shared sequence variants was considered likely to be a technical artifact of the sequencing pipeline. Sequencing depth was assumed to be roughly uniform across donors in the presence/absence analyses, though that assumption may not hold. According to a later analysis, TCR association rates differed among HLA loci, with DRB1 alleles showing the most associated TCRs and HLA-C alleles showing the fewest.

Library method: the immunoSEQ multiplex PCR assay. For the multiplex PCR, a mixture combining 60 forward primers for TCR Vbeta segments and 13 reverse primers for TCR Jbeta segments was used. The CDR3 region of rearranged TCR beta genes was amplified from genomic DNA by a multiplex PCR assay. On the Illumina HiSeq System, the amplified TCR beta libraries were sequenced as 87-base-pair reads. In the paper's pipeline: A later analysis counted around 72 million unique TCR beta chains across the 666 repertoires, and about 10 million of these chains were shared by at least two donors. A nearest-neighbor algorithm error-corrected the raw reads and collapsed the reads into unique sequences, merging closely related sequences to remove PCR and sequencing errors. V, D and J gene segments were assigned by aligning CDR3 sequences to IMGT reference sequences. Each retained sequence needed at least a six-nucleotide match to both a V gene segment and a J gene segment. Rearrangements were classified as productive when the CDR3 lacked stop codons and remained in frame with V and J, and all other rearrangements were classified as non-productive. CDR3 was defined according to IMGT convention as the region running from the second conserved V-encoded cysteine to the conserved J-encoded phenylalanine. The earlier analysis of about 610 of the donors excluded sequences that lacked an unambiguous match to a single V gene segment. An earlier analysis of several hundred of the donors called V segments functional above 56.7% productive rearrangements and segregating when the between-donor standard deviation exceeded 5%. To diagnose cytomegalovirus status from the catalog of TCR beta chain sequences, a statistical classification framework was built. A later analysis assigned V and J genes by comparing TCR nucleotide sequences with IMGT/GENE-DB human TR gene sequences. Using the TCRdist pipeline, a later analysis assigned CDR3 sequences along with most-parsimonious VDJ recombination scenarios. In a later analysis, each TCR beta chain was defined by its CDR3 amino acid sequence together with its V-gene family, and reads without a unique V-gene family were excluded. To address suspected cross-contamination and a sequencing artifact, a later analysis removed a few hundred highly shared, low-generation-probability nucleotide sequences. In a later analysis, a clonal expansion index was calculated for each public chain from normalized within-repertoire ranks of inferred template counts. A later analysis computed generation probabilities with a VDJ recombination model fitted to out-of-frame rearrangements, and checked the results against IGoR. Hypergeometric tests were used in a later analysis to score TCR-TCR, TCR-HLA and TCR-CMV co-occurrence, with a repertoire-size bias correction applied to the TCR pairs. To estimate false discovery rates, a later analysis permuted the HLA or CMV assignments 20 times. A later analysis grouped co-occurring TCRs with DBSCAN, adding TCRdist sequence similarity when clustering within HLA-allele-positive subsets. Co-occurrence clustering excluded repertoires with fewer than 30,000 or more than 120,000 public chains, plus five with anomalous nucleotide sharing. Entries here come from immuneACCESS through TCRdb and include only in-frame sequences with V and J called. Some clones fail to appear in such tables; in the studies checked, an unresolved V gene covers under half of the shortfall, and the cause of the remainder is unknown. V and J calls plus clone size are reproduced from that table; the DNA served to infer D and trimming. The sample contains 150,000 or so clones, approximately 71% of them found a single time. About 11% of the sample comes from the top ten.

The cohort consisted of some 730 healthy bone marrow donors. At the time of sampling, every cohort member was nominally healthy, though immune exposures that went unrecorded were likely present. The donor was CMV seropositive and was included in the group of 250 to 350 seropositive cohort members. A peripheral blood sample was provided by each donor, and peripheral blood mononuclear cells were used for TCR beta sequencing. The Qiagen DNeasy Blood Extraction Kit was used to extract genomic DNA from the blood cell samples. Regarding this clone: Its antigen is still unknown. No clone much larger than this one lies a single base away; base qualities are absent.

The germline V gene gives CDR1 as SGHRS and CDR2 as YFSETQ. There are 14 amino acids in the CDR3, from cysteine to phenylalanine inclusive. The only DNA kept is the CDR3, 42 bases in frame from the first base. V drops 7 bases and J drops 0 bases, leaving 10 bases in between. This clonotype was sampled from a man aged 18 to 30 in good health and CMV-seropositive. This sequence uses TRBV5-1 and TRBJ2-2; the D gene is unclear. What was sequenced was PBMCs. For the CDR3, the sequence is CASSRQPNTGELFF. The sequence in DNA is TGCGCCAGCTCGCGGCAGCCGAACACCGGGGAGCTGTTTTTT.